Presented here are 11 T cell receptor beta chains from one specimen sequenced in a study of cytomegalovirus exposure and HLA in healthy donors. With 60 Vbeta and 13 Jbeta primers, the PCR was carried out. Data came from immunoSEQ multiplex PCR; TCRdb stores just in-frame clones and leaves some out. The sample lists about 59,000 clones; roughly four fifths were seen once. The material sequenced was PBMCs. These receptors came from a human donor in good health.

This clone was recorded once. This chain joins TRBV5-4 and TRBJ1-3; no firm D call. Per the germline V gene, CDR1 is SGHNT and CDR2 is YYREEE (reference sequence). Trimming removed 0 bases from V and 3 bases from J, with 7 bases in between. There are 14 residues in the CDR3. CDR3 in amino acids: CASSLGQDGNTIYF. Here the CDR3 DNA reads TGTGCCAGCAGCTTGGGCCAGGATGGAAACACCATATATTTT.

V gene TRBV30 combines with J gene TRBJ1-4, with D maybe TRBD1 (6 bases). The CDR3 is 14 amino acids. V was clipped by 0 bases and J by 8 bases, with 13 bases between them. Germline V gene data show CDR1 as GTSNPN and CDR2 as SVGIG (reference sequence). The CDR3 loop reads CAWSVSAGDEKLFF. In nucleotides, the CDR3 is TGTGCCTGGAGTGTATCTGCAGGGGACGAAAAACTGTTTTTT.

The genes are TRBV7-9 and TRBJ2-7; no reliable D call. Trimming took 5 bases from V and 1 from J, leaving 9 bases between them. The V gene's germline CDR1 is SEHNR and CDR2 FQNEAQ (reference sequence). CDR3 length: 13 amino acids. The CDR3 here is CASSPDGSYEQYF. The DNA of the CDR3 is TGTGCCAGCAGCCCTGACGGGTCCTACGAGCAGTACTTC.

This chain joins TRBV4-3 and TRBJ2-7; D is unclear. Germline V lookup: CDR1 LGHNA, CDR2 YSLEER. Trimming removed 1 base from V and 3 bases from J, with 7 bases in between. This CDR3 is 13 amino acids long. Here the CDR3 DNA reads TGCGCCAGCAGCCAAGTTCTCGGCTACGAGCAGTACTTC. It translates to CASSQVLGYEQYF.

The chain links TRBV5-8 to TRBJ2-1; D may be TRBD2 (5 bases). The CDR3 is 15 amino acids. Between the trimmed V and J ends, which lost 3 bases and 1 base, there was a span of 11 bases. Per germline, CDR1 SGHTS and CDR2 YDEGEE. The CDR3 bases are TGTGCCAGCAGCTGGGAGCCGCGTTCCTACAATGAGCAGTTCTTC. Its protein product is CASSWEPRSYNEQFF.

This chain joins TRBV30 and TRBJ1-4; D perhaps matches TRBD1 (6 bases). V lost 0 bases, J lost 8 bases, and 16 bases lay in between. CDR1 and CDR2 (germline): GTSNPN, SVGIG (reference sequence). The CDR3 spans 15 residues. The CDR3 sequence: CAWSVFVVQGEKLFF. The CDR3 nucleotides read TGTGCCTGGAGTGTATTTGTCGTTCAGGGGGAAAAACTGTTTTTT.

V usage is TRBV5-1 and J usage is TRBJ2-3; 11 bases are shared with TRBD1. CDR3 length: 15 residues. Germline V gene sequence: CDR1 SGHRS, CDR2 YFSETQ. V lost 2 bases, J lost 5 bases, and 4 bases stayed unmatched. This chain's CDR3 is CASSFGDRGIDTQYF. The CDR3 coding sequence is TGCGCCAGCAGCTTCGGGGACAGGGGGATAGATACGCAGTATTTT.

V is TRBV5-1 and J is TRBJ2-5, with a weak D call TRBD2 (5 bases). Trimming took off 7 bases at V and 1 base at J, with 14 bases between the two ends. The CDR3 is 14 amino acids. The V gene's germline CDR1 is SGHRS and CDR2 YFSETQ. Here the CDR3 reads CASGPGSTQETQYF. For the CDR3, the DNA is TGCGCCAGCGGGCCGGGATCCACCCAAGAGACCCAGTACTTC.

V gene TRBV4-3 combines with J gene TRBJ1-2; 10 bases fit TRBD1. Germline V gene sequence: CDR1 LGHNA, CDR2 YSLEER. The junction had 8 bases not matched to a gene; V was cut back by 6 bases and J by 4 bases. The CDR3 sequence is 15 residues long. CDR3 sequence (DNA): TGCGCCAGCAGTTGGGACAGGGGCCCTAGCTATGGCTACACCTTC. It encodes CASSWDRGPSYGYTF.

The CDR3 is CAWLLADGTDTQYF. The CDR3 coding sequence is TGTGCCTGGCTATTAGCTGATGGCACAGATACGCAGTATTTT. The chain uses TRBV30 and TRBJ2-3; D is uncertain. The V gene lost 5 bases and the J gene lost 1 base, with 13 bases spanning the gap. CDR3 length: 14 residues. The germline V gene has CDR1 GTSNPN and CDR2 SVGIG (reference sequence).

The V gene is TRBV2, the J gene TRBJ1-2; 9 nucleotides match TRBD1. Unmatched junction bases numbered 7, after V lost 10 bases and J lost 4 bases. This CDR3 has 13 residues. The germline V gene has CDR1 SNHLY and CDR2 FYNNEI. CDR3 sequence reads: CATGVDRGYGYTF. The CDR3 DNA is TGTGCCACGGGGGTGGACAGGGGCTATGGCTACACCTTC.